The next 5 T cell receptor beta chains were all read from a single sample in a study of blood T cell repertoires in COVID-19. Repertoires were generated with immunoSEQ multiplex PCR, while TCRdb's copy carries only in-frame clones and drops some. The sample lists about 210,000 clones, 88% occurring once. The sequencing sample was made of peripheral blood. The receptor set was obtained from a man between 70 and 80 years old with acute or convalescent COVID-19.

V usage is TRBV6-5 and J usage is TRBJ2-5, with 11 bases aligning to TRBD2. V gave up 6 bases and J gave up 2 bases; unmatched junction bases: 5. This CDR3 is 15 amino acids long. CDR1 is MNHEY, CDR2 SVGAGI, per germline. This CDR3 reads CASSLAGGLQETQYF. CDR3 nucleotides: TGTGCCAGCAGCCTAGCGGGAGGCCTTCAAGAGACCCAGTACTTC.

The CDR3 loop reads CASSLELRTGKNSPLHF. CDR3 DNA: TGTGCCAGCAGCTTAGAGCTGCGGACAGGGAAGAATTCACCCCTCCACTTT. The chain is built from TRBV7-2 and TRBJ1-6; TRBD1 aligns across 8 bases. In germline, CDR1 is SGHTA, CDR2 FQGNSA. The length of the CDR3 is 17 residues. With 1 base clipped from V and 7 bases from J, the junction kept 9 bases outside the gene matches. The entire variable domain, with the rest obtained from reference TRBV7-2 and TRBJ1-6, is as follows: GAGVSQSPSNKVTEKGKDVELRCDPISGHTALYWYRQSLGQGLEFLIYFQGNSAPDKSGLPSDRFSAERTGGSVSTLTIQRTQQEDSAVYLCASSLELRTGKNSPLHFGNGTRLTVT.

V usage is TRBV18 and J usage is TRBJ2-2, with 7 bases identical to TRBD1. Germline CDR1 and CDR2: KGHSH and LQKENI. Trimming at V came to 3 bases and at J to 6 bases, leaving 10 bases not matched to a gene. The CDR3 is made up of 16 amino acids. CDR3 nucleotides: TGTGCCAGCTCACCTCGACAGGGTTCGGCACCCGGGGAGCTGTTTTTT. This translates into CASSPRQGSAPGELFF.

The chain recombines TRBV27 with TRBJ2-2; no reliable D call. This CDR3 is 15 amino acids long. Germline CDR1 reads MNHEY; CDR2 reads SMNVEV (reference sequence). Trimming shortened V by 6 bases and J by 2 bases, and 13 bases separated the two germline ends. The CDR3 bases are TGTGCCAGCAGATCGAGACTTACTAACACCGGGGAGCTGTTTTTT. Residues: CASRSRLTNTGELFF.

In regard to this clone: A junction boundary mismatches the germline segment, possibly from a read error. This chain joins TRBV11-2 and TRBJ1-1; D is ambiguous. CDR3 length: 13 residues. The V gene's germline CDR1 is SGHAT and CDR2 FQNNGV. The CDR3 region is CASSPRFDSEAFF. The CDR3 DNA follows: TGTGCCAGCAGCCCTAGGTTCGACTCTGAGGCTTTCTTT.